The 19 T cell receptor beta chains in this list originate from one sample, sequenced in a study of T cells in Graves' hyperthyroidism and ophthalmopathy. Amplified TCR beta CDR3 regions came from RNA transcripts. In the first-round RT-PCR of the TCR CDR3, the HTBI primer set was used. One entry per CDR3 protein results from TCRdb running MiXCR on the multiplex PCR reads. The table lists roughly 93,000 distinct CDR3 sequences, roughly 56% of them singletons. Sequencing used blood. These TCRs come from a woman between 35 and 50 years old with Graves' hyperthyroidism.

This clonotype showed up many times. The rearrangement uses TRBV13 and TRBJ2-6; D gene ambiguous. The CDR3 runs to 17 residues. Trimming took off 0 bases at V and 0 bases at J, with 9 bases between the two ends. The V gene's germline CDR1 is PRHDT and CDR2 FYEKMQ (reference sequence). The CDR3 nucleotides are TGTGCCAGCAGCTTAGGAAACTCTTTCTCTGGGGCCAACGTCCTGACTTTC. Encoded protein: CASSLGNSFSGANVLTF.

The chain uses TRBV20-1 and TRBJ1-1; 9 bases are a match to TRBD1. The CDR3 length is 12 residues. V lost 2 bases to trimming and J lost 11 bases; unmatched junction nucleotides: 6. In germline, CDR1 is DFQATT, CDR2 SNEGSKA (reference sequence). CDR3 protein: CSARPRDRVAFF. The CDR3 region has the DNA TGCAGTGCTAGACCCCGGGACAGGGTGGCTTTCTTT.

This clonotype was seen repeatedly, ten times or more. The chain links TRBV14 to TRBJ2-7; D is undetermined. The CDR3 runs 13 residues. Germline assignment: CDR1 SGHDN and CDR2 FVKESK. V was cut by 2 bases and J by 0 bases, with 5 bases left in between. The CDR3 DNA is TGTGCCAGCAGCCAAATCAGCTCCTACGAGCAGTACTTC. As protein: CASSQISSYEQYF.

This clonotype showed up many times. This chain uses TRBV4-1 with TRBJ2-2; D not resolved. V was cut by 0 bases and J by 4 bases, with 9 bases left in between. Germline-derived CDR1 and CDR2 are MGHRA and YSYEKL. The length of the CDR3 is 15 residues. The CDR3 DNA reads as TGCGCCAGCAGCCAAGAACTACACCCCACCGGGGAGCTGTTTTTT. Translation: CASSQELHPTGELFF.

J is TRBJ1-3 and V is TRBV29-1, with 8 positions matching TRBD1. The CDR3 length is 19 residues. V shed 7 bases, J shed 0 bases, and the junction held 20 bases outside the gene matches. CDR1 SQVTM and CDR2 ANQGSEA come from the germline V gene. For the CDR3, the DNA is TGCAGCGCACCAGCCTTGACAGGGGATGGTGGCAACTCTGGAAACACCATATATTTT. It encodes CSAPALTGDGGNSGNTIYF.

This clonotype was counted ten times or more. This chain uses TRBV12-3 or TRBV12-4 with TRBJ1-5, with unresolved D. Trimming removed 5 bases from V and 0 bases from J, with 11 bases in between. The CDR3 has 15 amino acids. CDR3 DNA: TGTGCCAGCAGTGCCCAATTGGCTAGCAATCAGCCCCAGCATTTT. As protein: CASSAQLASNQPQHF.

This clonotype has a handful of counts. The genes are TRBV2 and TRBJ1-5; weak D call: TRBD1 (5 bases). Germline loops: CDR1 SNHLY, CDR2 FYNNEI. V lost 6 bases and J 14 bases, leaving 14 bases between the germline ends. The CDR3 runs 11 residues. As DNA, the CDR3 is TGTGCCAGCAGCCACAGGTCTTACGAGCATTTT. Translating it yields CASSHRSYEHF.

V gene TRBV20-1 combines with J gene TRBJ2-7, with D unresolved. CDR3 size: 18 residues. Germline lookup yields CDR1 DFQATT and CDR2 SNEGSKA (reference sequence). V was trimmed by 5 bases and J by 2 bases, leaving 28 bases between them. CDR3 loop: CSAPTTPRTAHHPYEQYF. DNA of the CDR3: TGCAGTGCTCCAACTACCCCACGGACCGCTCACCACCCCTACGAGCAGTACTTC.

This clonotype was seen repeatedly, ten times or more. The chain couples TRBV4-3 to TRBJ1-2; tentative D call: TRBD1 (5 bases). Germline V gene sequence: CDR1 LGHNA, CDR2 YSLEER. Trimming stripped 1 base from V and 8 bases from J, with 11 bases between. CDR3 length equals 13 residues. The CDR3 reads CASSQVGGSGYTF. CDR3 DNA: TGCGCCAGCAGCCAAGTTGGGGGGTCCGGCTACACCTTC.

V is TRBV7-9 and J is TRBJ1-5, with D perhaps TRBD1 (5 bases). Germline-derived CDR1 and CDR2 are SEHNR and FQNEAQ (reference sequence). With 1 base removed from V and 14 bases from J, the gap between germline ends came to 15 bases. This CDR3 has 13 residues. CDR3 loop: CASSLDVGAYEHF. The CDR3, as DNA: TGTGCCAGCAGCTTAGATGTCGGGGCCTACGAGCATTTT.

This clonotype was found once. The chain employs TRBV20-1 and TRBJ2-5; D is perhaps TRBD1 or TRBD2 (6 bases each). This CDR3 has 16 amino acids. V was cut by 6 bases and J by 0 bases, with 20 bases left in between. Per germline, CDR1 DFQATT and CDR2 SNEGSKA (reference sequence). The CDR3 sequence: CSAPTGGGLYQETQYF. Written as DNA, the CDR3 is TGCAGTGCCCCAACCGGGGGCGGTCTGTACCAAGAGACCCAGTACTTC.

The chain is built from TRBV7-2 and TRBJ2-5, with 9 bases aligning to TRBD1. The CDR3 is made up of 16 amino acids. The J segment lost 3 bases and the V segment lost 5 bases, leaving 10 bases of the junction unmatched. CDR1 SGHTA and CDR2 FQGNSA come from the germline V gene. The DNA for the CDR3 is TGTGCCAGCAGCCAAATAGGGAGACAGGGGGAAGAGACCCAGTACTTC. This encodes CASSQIGRQGEETQYF. Filled out from reference TRBV7-2 and TRBJ2-5, the complete variable domain reads GAGVSQSPSNKVTEKGKDVELRCDPISGHTALYWYRQSLGQGLEFLIYFQGNSAPDKSGLPSDRFSAERTGGSVSTLTIQRTQQEDSAVYLCASSQIGRQGEETQYFGPGTRLLVL.

This clonotype was found many times. This chain links TRBV7-2 with TRBJ1-1; D is possibly TRBD1 (5 bases). Trimming removed 6 bases at V and 3 bases at J, with 14 bases between. The CDR3 is made up of 14 amino acids. Germline V lookup: CDR1 SGHTA, CDR2 FQGNSA. The CDR3 nucleotides are TGTGCCAGCAGGGGACGGATAGGGGACACTGAAGCTTTCTTT. As protein: CASRGRIGDTEAFF.

This clonotype was recorded at least ten times. The chain couples TRBV20-1 to TRBJ1-4; D is undetermined. Germline V gene lookup returns CDR1 DFQATT and CDR2 SNEGSKA (reference sequence). The CDR3 covers 12 residues. V lost 5 bases, J lost 5 bases, and 9 bases lay in between. For the CDR3, the DNA is TGCAGTGCTGACCCAGTAAATGAAAAACTGTTTTTT. It codes for CSADPVNEKLFF.

The chain has TRBV15 and TRBJ1-4; no clear D. In germline, CDR1 is LNHNV, CDR2 YYDKDF (reference sequence). There are 17 residues in the CDR3. V was shortened by 3 bases and J by 4 bases, with 18 bases between the two germline ends. CDR3 sequence: CATSSPPPPWGNEKLFF. CDR3 sequence (DNA): TGTGCCACCAGCAGCCCACCCCCGCCCTGGGGTAATGAAAAACTGTTTTTT.

The chain uses TRBV5-1 and TRBJ1-3; a possible D gene is TRBD1 (5 bases). The CDR3 contains 14 residues. Germline V CDR1 and CDR2: SGHRS, YFSETQ. V was shortened by 5 bases and J by 8 bases, with 17 bases between the two germline ends. The CDR3: CASRWTTQGDTIYF. CDR3 nucleotides: TGCGCCAGCAGGTGGACAACCCAGGGCGACACCATATATTTT. The full variable domain, rest sourced from reference TRBV5-1 and TRBJ1-3, is KAGVTQTPRYLIKTRGQQVTLSCSPISGHRSVSWYQQTPGQGLQFLFEYFSETQRNKGNFPGRFSGRQFSNSRSEMNVSTLELGDSALYLCASRWTTQGDTIYFGEGSWLTVV.

This clonotype has more than one count but fewer than ten. The CDR3 reads CAISHDGAESPLHF. The CDR3, as DNA: TGTGCCATCAGTCACGACGGAGCAGAATCACCCCTCCACTTT. This chain links TRBV10-3 with TRBJ1-6; D gene uncertain. This CDR3 is built from 14 residues. V lost 5 bases to trimming and J lost 10 bases, with 15 bases between them. The germline V gene encodes CDR1 ENHRY and CDR2 SYGVKD.

Of note for this clonotype: One end of the junction fails to match germline, which may point to a read error. The chain has TRBV2 and TRBJ1-5; no clear D. The CDR3 is 12 residues long. Germline CDR1 and CDR2: SNHLY and FYNNEI. The DNA for the CDR3 is TGTGCCAGTAGTGCTAGCAGTTACTACGAGCATTTT. It yields the protein CASSASSYYEHF.

This chain uses TRBV29-1 with TRBJ1-1; 9 nucleotides line up with TRBD1. Trimming at V came to 7 bases and at J to 11 bases, leaving 5 bases not matched to a gene. CDR1 is SQVTM, CDR2 ANQGSEA, per germline. The CDR3 spans 10 residues. The CDR3 reads CSAGDRVAFF. The CDR3 nucleotides are TGCAGCGCGGGGGACAGGGTGGCTTTCTTT.